This TCR beta chain originates from a study of read filtering for tumor transcriptome and immune sequencing. Study in general: Transcriptome libraries were built from DNase-treated RNA. RNA-seq yielded only roughly 75 to 1,300 TCR reads, IR-seq about 3.5 to 10.27 million. The study's findings and limits: In IR-seq, single-read clonotypes were about 80% of clonotypes but about 3.5% of reads.

The table lists this clonotype with many counts. The antigen is unknown. Germline V gene data show CDR1 as DFQATT and CDR2 as SNEGSKA (reference sequence). With V trimmed by 6 bases and J by 2 bases, 18 bases remained unmatched. This CDR3 is 17 amino acids long. Molecular barcoded adaptors covering alpha/delta and beta/gamma chains were used on roughly 400 ng RNA. MiXCR, applied by TCRdb to the reads, yields one record per CDR3 protein. The table lists around 38,000 distinct CDR3 sequences, roughly an eighth of them singletons. The sequenced sample consisted of a population of CD138-negative cells sorted from bone marrow. V and J are TRBV20-1 and TRBJ1-1; TRBD1 matches at 7 bases. This TCR came from a donor at least 40 years old with multiple myeloma. CDR3 protein: CSARGRTGTDLNTEAFF. The CDR3 DNA reads TGCAGTGCCCGGGGGAGAACGGGGACAGATCTTAACACTGAAGCTTTCTTT.